This T cell receptor beta chain was sequenced in a study of control samples from healthy donors and cancer patients. The CDR3 runs 13 residues. The V gene lost 4 bases and the J gene lost 1 base, with 7 bases spanning the gap. Per the germline V gene, CDR1 is SGHDT and CDR2 is YYEEEE. TCRdb keeps only in-frame clones here, not all; method: immunoSEQ multiplex PCR. The sample records about 170,000 clones, roughly nine tenths being singletons. The sequence derives from a woman aged 25 to 39 in good health. The chain recombines TRBV5-6 with TRBJ2-3, with no clear D. The sample consisted of blood. CDR3 in DNA: TGTGCCAGCAGCCTCACCCGCACAGATACGCAGTATTTT. Protein sequence: CASSLTRTDTQYF.